This T cell receptor beta chain was sequenced during a study of shared clonotypes between healthy human individuals. Overall study: Three men and a couple of women, aged 18 to 49, were donors.

At a deep level, the assay was run. Profiling relied on immunoSEQ multiplex PCR, and the TCRdb table lists in-frame clones only, not all of them. The data contain hundreds of thousands of clones, approximately 79% of them seen just once; the ten biggest clones take up approximately 1.8%. With respect to this clone: Antigen: not known.

Study-level points and caveats: It was observed that about 5% of naive CD4 clonotypes were shared across several donors. When compared with the clonotypes that were shared by all four sorted-subset donors, the non-shared clonotypes turned out to have lower generation probabilities.

CDR1 and CDR2 (germline): GTSNPN, SVGIG (reference sequence). The length of the CDR3 is 14 residues. The receptor comes from a woman in her thirties in good health. The sequenced sample consisted of memory CD4+ T cells sorted from blood. The subset here: CD45RA-negative fraction. The chain carries TRBV30 and TRBJ2-5; D perhaps matches TRBD2 (5 bases). Near its end, the DNA agrees better with TRBJ2-7, so the J call may be wrong. CDR3 in DNA: TGTGCCTGGATTAGTGCTAGCAATCCCTACGAGCAGTACTTC. It translates to CAWISASNPYEQYF.